The rows below give T cell receptor beta chains drawn from one sample of a study of Ad26.COV2.S vaccination and SARS-CoV-2 variants. Here immunoSEQ multiplex PCR was the method, and the copy in TCRdb shows in-frame clones only, minus some. The sample carries some 340,000 clones, 86% recorded once. The sequencing here drew on peripheral blood, taken in a trial of Ad26.COV2.S vaccine versus placebo. The receptors here all came from a person between 18 and 60 years old who received the Ad26.COV2.S COVID-19 vaccine or a placebo. CDR3s include the opening cysteine and the closing phenylalanine or tryptophan. A D gene is named only where the DNA matches it firmly. Clone size, where shown, is once, few, many, or a class for clones that have expanded.

j_gene	abundance	v_gene	len	d_gene	CDR3aa	CDR3nt
TRBJ2-5	NA	TRBV5-1	13	NA	CASSTPRGETQYF	TGCGCCAGCAGCACCCCTAGGGGGGAGACCCAGTACTTC
TRBJ2-1	NA	TRBV5-1	13	TRBD1	CASSFQGANEQFF	TGCGCCAGCAGCTTCCAGGGGGCAAATGAGCAGTTCTTC
TRBJ1-2	NA	TRBV6-5	13	NA	CASRSGRQYGYTF	TGTGCCAGCAGGTCGGGGCGGCAGTATGGCTACACCTTC
TRBJ2-3	NA	TRBV6-5	12	NA	CASTNRFYTQYF	TGTGCCAGCACCAACAGGTTCTATACGCAGTATTTT
TRBJ2-1	NA	TRBV5-4	16	NA	CASSLGSRGPSNEQFF	TGTGCCAGCAGCTTGGGTTCGCGCGGCCCCTCGAATGAGCAGTTCTTC
TRBJ2-7	NA	TRBV14	14	NA	CASSPAGRSYEQYF	TGTGCCAGCAGTCCCGCGGGCAGGAGCTACGAGCAGTACTTC
TRBJ2-7	NA	TRBV3-1/TRBV3-2	15	NA	CASSQDLRGSYEQYF	TGTGCCAGCAGCCAAGATCTGAGAGGCAGCTACGAGCAGTACTTC
TRBJ2-1	NA	TRBV5-6	15	TRBD1	CASSSLGQGHNEQFF	TGTGCCAGCAGCTCCCTGGGACAGGGGCACAATGAGCAGTTCTTC
TRBJ2-7	few	TRBV21-1	17	NA	CASSKGRLARRRYEQYF	TGTGCCAGCAGCAAAGGGAGACTAGCCCGGAGGCGCTACGAGCAGTACTTC
TRBJ1-4	NA	TRBV27	15	TRBD1	CASSPGTAPNEKLFF	TGTGCCAGCAGTCCCGGGACAGCCCCTAATGAAAAACTGTTTTTT
TRBJ1-1	NA	TRBV19	15	TRBD1	CASSQHRTGNTEAFF	TGTGCCAGTAGCCAGCATCGGACAGGGAACACTGAAGCTTTCTTT
TRBJ1-2	NA	TRBV28	13	TRBD1	CASSQGGRYGYTF	TGTGCCAGCAGCCAGGGGGGTAGGTATGGCTACACCTTC
TRBJ1-4	NA	TRBV15	14	NA	CATSRGQSGEKLFF	TGTGCCACCAGCAGAGGACAGTCGGGGGAAAAACTGTTTTTT
TRBJ2-7	NA	TRBV4-3	15	NA	CASSQDWVAGYEQYF	TGCGCCAGCAGCCAAGATTGGGTTGCAGGGTACGAGCAGTACTTC
TRBJ2-1	NA	TRBV19	11	NA	CASTSHNEQFF	TGTGCCAGTACCTCTCACAATGAGCAGTTCTTC
TRBJ2-7	NA	TRBV13	15	NA	CASSPQGLNSYEQYF	TGTGCCAGCAGCCCTCAGGGGCTCAACTCCTACGAGCAGTACTTC
TRBJ1-3	NA	TRBV27	13	NA	CASSLYSGNTIYF	TGTGCCAGCAGCCTTTACTCTGGAAACACCATATATTTT
TRBJ2-1	NA	TRBV19	12	NA	CASSAEGPEQFF	TGTGCCAGTAGTGCCGAAGGGCCCGAGCAGTTCTTC
TRBJ2-5	NA	TRBV5-6	15	TRBD1	CASSSLQGSQETQYF	TGTGCCAGCAGCTCCTTACAGGGGAGCCAAGAGACCCAGTACTTC
TRBJ2-3	NA	TRBV9	16	TRBD2	CASSPGGRRGTDTQYF	TGTGCCAGCAGCCCGGGGGGGCGAAGGGGCACAGATACGCAGTATTTT
TRBJ1-2	NA	TRBV12-3/TRBV12-4	12	NA	CASMARSGGYTF	TGTGCCAGCATGGCCAGGTCGGGTGGCTACACCTTC
TRBJ2-1	once	TRBV7-3	14	NA	CASSIQGAREEQFF	TGTGCCAGCAGCATTCAAGGGGCAAGGGAAGAGCAGTTCTTC
TRBJ1-1	NA	TRBV18	14	NA	CASSRTGENTEAFF	TGTGCCAGCTCACGGACCGGAGAGAACACTGAAGCTTTCTTT
TRBJ2-7	few	TRBV7-9	15	TRBD2	CASSYSGGSSYEQYF	TGTGCCAGCAGCTACAGCGGGGGGAGCTCCTACGAGCAGTACTTC
TRBJ2-3	NA	TRBV25-1	13	NA	CATEGRMADTQYF	TGTGCCACGGAGGGCAGGATGGCAGATACGCAGTATTTT
TRBJ2-7	NA	TRBV5-4	15	TRBD2	CASSLVLAGNYEQYF	TGTGCCAGCAGCTTAGTTCTAGCGGGTAACTACGAGCAGTACTTC
TRBJ1-2	NA	TRBV20-1	16	NA	CSASQALRDTSYGYTF	TGCAGTGCTAGTCAGGCCCTCAGGGACACATCATATGGCTACACCTTC
TRBJ1-1	NA	TRBV6-5	14	NA	CATEKAGAGTEAFF	TGTGCCACCGAAAAGGCGGGGGCGGGCACTGAAGCTTTCTTT
TRBJ1-5	NA	TRBV5-1	17	NA	CASSPELRTFSNQPQHF	TGCGCCAGCAGCCCCGAACTGCGAACCTTTAGCAATCAGCCCCAGCATTTT
TRBJ2-6	NA	TRBV19	16	TRBD1	CASGGQGTSGANVLTF	TGTGCCAGTGGAGGACAGGGCACCTCTGGGGCCAACGTCCTGACTTTC
TRBJ1-2	NA	TRBV6-6	14	NA	CASSYSYRSGGYTF	TGTGCCAGCAGTTACTCGTACAGATCGGGTGGCTACACCTTC
TRBJ1-1	NA	TRBV3-1/TRBV3-2	14	NA	CASSHTYSRTEAFF	TGTGCCAGCAGCCATACGTACAGTAGGACTGAAGCTTTCTTT
TRBJ1-3	NA	TRBV5-1	14	TRBD1	CASSSTGGGNTIYF	TGCGCCAGCAGCTCCACAGGGGGTGGAAACACCATATATTTT
TRBJ2-7	NA	TRBV5-6	13	NA	CASSNGQSYEQYF	TGTGCCAGCAGCAACGGACAGTCCTACGAGCAGTACTTC
TRBJ1-5	few	TRBV5-1	13	NA	CASAQGPNQPQHF	TGCGCCAGCGCACAGGGCCCTAATCAGCCCCAGCATTTT
TRBJ1-2	NA	TRBV15	17	NA	CATSRDNGRGQLYGYTF	TGTGCCACCAGCAGAGATAACGGACGGGGGCAGCTCTATGGCTACACCTTC
TRBJ2-3	NA	TRBV27	17	TRBD2	CASSVLASGASTDTQYF	TGTGCCAGCAGTGTTTTAGCTAGCGGGGCTAGCACAGATACGCAGTATTTT
TRBJ1-1	NA	TRBV6-5	15	NA	CASSRQELGDTEAFF	TGTGCCAGCAGTCGACAGGAACTTGGGGACACTGAAGCTTTCTTT
TRBJ1-2	NA	TRBV5-4	13	NA	CASSSGQLYGYTF	TGTGCCAGCAGCTCCGGACAGCTCTATGGCTACACCTTC
TRBJ2-1	NA	TRBV6-6	15	NA	CASSYPSGPKDEQFF	TGTGCCAGCAGTTACCCCTCGGGCCCCAAGGATGAGCAGTTCTTC
TRBJ2-7	NA	TRBV5-1	15	TRBD1	CASRLTPGQGAEQYF	TGCGCCAGCAGATTAACCCCGGGACAGGGGGCCGAGCAGTACTTC
TRBJ2-3	NA	TRBV4-1	16	TRBD2	CASSQDVAGGQDTQYF	TGCGCCAGCAGCCAAGATGTAGCGGGGGGGCAAGATACGCAGTATTTT
TRBJ2-3	NA	TRBV5-4	16	NA	CASSPRGAGGVDTQYF	TGTGCCAGCAGCCCCAGGGGGGCGGGGGGAGTAGATACGCAGTATTTT
TRBJ1-3	NA	TRBV18	15	NA	CASSPSPDSGNTIYF	TGTGCCAGCTCACCCAGCCCGGACTCTGGAAACACCATATATTTT
TRBJ1-4	once	TRBV7-8	13	NA	CASSLVGHEKLFF	TGTGCCAGCAGCTTAGTAGGGCATGAAAAACTGTTTTTT
TRBJ1-1	NA	TRBV30	12	NA	CAWTRQNTEAFF	TGTGCCTGGACCAGGCAGAACACTGAAGCTTTCTTT
TRBJ1-2	once	TRBV5-1	15	NA	CASSLDGSSNYGYTF	TGCGCCAGCAGCTTGGACGGTAGCTCCAACTATGGCTACACCTTC
TRBJ1-2	NA	TRBV5-4	13	NA	CASSSGLRYGYTF	TGTGCCAGCAGCTCGGGACTGAGATATGGCTACACCTTC
TRBJ1-2	NA	TRBV6-2/TRBV6-3	12	NA	CASSYSSNGYTF	TGTGCCAGCAGTTACTCGAGTAATGGCTACACCTTC
TRBJ2-7	NA	TRBV5-4	16	TRBD1	CASSLAPGQGAGEQYF	TGTGCCAGCAGCTTGGCCCCGGGACAGGGGGCGGGGGAGCAGTACTTC
TRBJ2-7	few	TRBV18	13	NA	CASSPGTSNEQYF	TGTGCCAGCTCACCCGGGACTTCCAATGAGCAGTACTTC
TRBJ2-7	NA	TRBV3-1/TRBV3-2	13	NA	CASSRAVSYEQYF	TGTGCCAGCAGCCGTGCCGTCTCCTACGAGCAGTACTTC
TRBJ2-1	NA	TRBV7-3	13	NA	CASSLLGGSEQFF	TGTGCCAGCAGCTTACTCGGGGGCTCCGAGCAGTTCTTC
TRBJ1-3	many	TRBV7-7	16	TRBD1	CASSPGTAIAGNTIYF	TGTGCCAGCAGCCCCGGGACAGCTATTGCTGGAAACACCATATATTTT